A single sample gave rise to the 14 T cell receptor beta chains below, sequenced in a study of OX40 agonist ivuxolimab in advanced cancers. Profiling relied on immunoSEQ multiplex PCR, and the TCRdb table lists in-frame clones only, not all of them. The data contain around 57,000 clones, approximately 90% of them singletons. Sequencing was performed on CD4+ or CD8+ T cells sorted from blood, taken in a trial of the OX40 agonist ivuxolimab. All receptors derive from an adult with an advanced solid tumor such as melanoma, head and neck, liver or kidney cancer.

The chain recombines TRBV19 with TRBJ1-4; D unclear. Trimming shortened V by 7 bases and J by 7 bases, and 13 bases separated the two germline ends. From germline, CDR1 is LNHDA and CDR2 SQIVND (reference sequence). CDR3 length equals 13 residues. DNA for the CDR3: TGTGCCAGTACCGGACCGGGAGGTGAAAAACTGTTTTTT. It codes for CASTGPGGEKLFF. The full variable domain, with the rest looked up from reference TRBV19 and TRBJ1-4, is DGGITQSPKYLFRKEGQNVTLSCEQNLNHDAMYWYRQDPGQGLRLIYYSQIVNDFQKGDIAEGYSVSREKKESFPLTVTSAQKNPTAFYLCASTGPGGEKLFFGSGTQLSVL.

CDR3 loop: CASSLRDSNEKLFF. As DNA, the CDR3 is TGTGCCAGCAGTTTACGGGACAGTAATGAAAAACTGTTTTTT. The chain couples TRBV27 to TRBJ1-4; 7 nucleotides line up with TRBD1. This CDR3 comprises 14 residues. V was pared by 2 bases and J by 4 bases, with 1 base of the junction left unmatched. The V gene's germline CDR1 is MNHEY and CDR2 SMNVEV (reference sequence).

The V and J genes are TRBV11-3 and TRBJ2-2, with TRBD1 identical over 8 bases. Losses at the gene ends were 3 bases for V and 1 base for J; bases not matched to a gene: 1. Germline V gene sequence: CDR1 SGHNT, CDR2 YENEEA. The CDR3 contains 15 residues. The CDR3, as DNA: TGTGCCAGCAGCTTCGGGACAGGGAACACCGGGGAGCTGTTTTTT. This codes for CASSFGTGNTGELFF.

The J gene is TRBJ2-7, the V gene TRBV6-1; the D gene is possibly TRBD1 (6 bases). Per the germline V gene, CDR1 is MNHNS and CDR2 is SASEGT. The CDR3 has 13 amino acids. V dropped 5 bases and J dropped 4 bases, with 12 bases sitting between them. The CDR3 here is CASSQRQVYEQYF. The CDR3 DNA sequence: TGTGCCAGCAGTCAAAGACAGGTATACGAGCAGTACTTC.

This chain links TRBV28 with TRBJ1-2; D remains ambiguous. Germline CDR1 is MDHEN and CDR2 is SYDVKM. This CDR3 has 13 amino acids. Trimming left V 1 base short and J 8 bases short, with 11 bases between. This chain's CDR3 is CASSLLDNRGYTF. The CDR3 DNA reads as TGTGCCAGCAGTTTATTGGATAATAGGGGCTACACCTTC.

The V call is TRBV27, the J call TRBJ2-1; weak D call: TRBD2 (6 bases). The CDR3 is made up of 16 amino acids. CDR1 is MNHEY, CDR2 SMNVEV, per germline (reference sequence). V was trimmed by 5 bases and J by 3 bases, leaving 17 bases between them. CDR3 nucleotide sequence: TGTGCCAGCAGTACCCCCGGGAGTAACCTCTACAATGAGCAGTTCTTC. Encoded protein: CASSTPGSNLYNEQFF.

The gene calls are TRBV5-1 and TRBJ1-5; no reliable D call. The CDR3 runs to 13 residues. Trimming shortened V by 7 bases and J by 7 bases, and 15 bases separated the two germline ends. In germline, CDR1 is SGHRS, CDR2 YFSETQ. The CDR3 DNA reads as TGCGCCAGCTCCCCGGGTCAAGGCCAGCCCCAGCATTTT. Translated, it gives CASSPGQGQPQHF.

This clone appeared a single time. J is TRBJ2-7 and V is TRBV6-1, with 7 bases aligning to TRBD1. CDR1 and CDR2 from the germline V gene are MNHNS and SASEGT. The CDR3 covers 15 residues. V shed 3 bases, J shed 4 bases, and the junction held 9 bases outside the gene matches. Here the CDR3 DNA reads TGTGCCAGCAGTGAGAACAGGGGATGGGGTTACGAGCAGTACTTC. Its translation is CASSENRGWGYEQYF.

The chain joins TRBV9 to TRBJ1-2; D gene ambiguous. Germline CDR1 reads SGDLS; CDR2 reads YYNGEE. The V and J ends lost 4 bases and 8 bases respectively, with 15 bases between them. The CDR3 is made up of 13 amino acids. The CDR3 loop reads CASSSRGDLGYTF. The DNA of the CDR3 is TGTGCCAGCAGCTCCAGAGGAGATTTGGGCTACACCTTC.

The chain links TRBV19 to TRBJ1-1; 9 bases match TRBD1. Looked up from germline, CDR1 is LNHDA and CDR2 is SQIVND (reference sequence). The ends lost 10 bases at V and 9 bases at J; junction bases unmatched: 15. This CDR3 comprises 14 residues. CDR3 residues: CATHPGQGNYKAFF. Written as DNA, the CDR3 is TGTGCCACCCATCCGGGACAGGGAAACTACAAAGCTTTCTTT.

The chain combines TRBV11-2 with TRBJ2-7, with 7 bases matching TRBD2. This CDR3 is built from 13 residues. With V trimmed by 5 bases and J by 2 bases, 3 bases remained unmatched. From germline, CDR1 is SGHAT and CDR2 FQNNGV. CDR3 sequence reads: CASSTGLAYEQYF. CDR3 sequence (DNA): TGTGCCAGCAGCACTGGACTAGCCTACGAGCAGTACTTC.

This clone showed up just once. This chain links TRBV6-6 with TRBJ2-3, with 9 bases identical to TRBD1. There are 14 residues in the CDR3. The junction had 0 bases not matched to a gene; V was cut back by 4 bases and J by 1 base. Germline V gene lookup returns CDR1 MNHNY and CDR2 SVGAGI (reference sequence). The CDR3 is CASSWTGGTDTQYF. CDR3 bases: TGTGCCAGCAGTTGGACAGGGGGCACAGATACGCAGTATTTT.

The gene calls are TRBV7-6 and TRBJ1-1; TRBD1 aligns across 10 bases. From germline, CDR1 is SGHVS and CDR2 FNYEAQ. Losses at the gene ends were 5 bases for V and 4 bases for J; bases not matched to a gene: 4. The CDR3 runs 14 residues. In DNA, the CDR3 is TGTGCCAGCAGCCTGGGACAGGGGTCCACTGAAGCTTTCTTT. Amino acids: CASSLGQGSTEAFF.

CDR3 residues: CASSMVGPDTQYF. As DNA, the CDR3 is TGTGCCAGTAGTATGGTGGGGCCAGATACGCAGTATTTT. The chain employs TRBV19 and TRBJ2-3, with D tentatively TRBD1 (5 bases). Germline V gene data show CDR1 as LNHDA and CDR2 as SQIVND (reference sequence). This CDR3 is 13 amino acids long. V was clipped by 3 bases and J by 4 bases, with 8 bases between them.